These 13 T cell receptor beta chains came from one sample sequenced in a study of neurological immune-mediated disorders. As for time point: technical triplicate 3. Using its own MiXCR run on the 5' RACE reads, TCRdb lists one record per CDR3 protein. The repertoire holds around 47,000 distinct CDR3 sequences, with 20% to 25% as singletons. Sequencing input: PBMCs. These receptors originate from a man in his fifties or sixties with HTLV-1-associated myelopathy (HAM/TSP).

This clonotype was counted ten times or more. This chain joins TRBV3-1 and TRBJ2-7; D may be TRBD2 (6 bases). This CDR3 spans 14 amino acids. Trimming left V 4 bases short and J 1 base short, with 11 bases between. CDR1 is LGHDT and CDR2 is YNNKEL in the germline V gene (reference sequence). The CDR3 region has the DNA TGTGCCAGCAGCCTCGGGACTCCATCCTACGAGCAGTACTTC. Its protein product is CASSLGTPSYEQYF.

This clonotype showed up many times. V and J are TRBV7-9 and TRBJ2-2, with 12 bases identical to TRBD1. The CDR3 covers 15 residues. The V gene's germline CDR1 is SEHNR and CDR2 FQNEAQ (reference sequence). Unmatched junction bases numbered 5, after V lost 5 bases and J lost 7 bases. CDR3: CASSTGTGGIGELFF. In DNA, the CDR3 is TGTGCCAGCAGCACCGGGACAGGGGGCATCGGGGAGCTGTTTTTT.

This clonotype was seen at least ten times. The V gene is TRBV7-3, the J gene TRBJ2-5, with a weak D call TRBD2 (6 bases). V lost 2 bases to trimming and J lost 7 bases, with 11 bases between them. Per the germline V gene, CDR1 is SGHTA and CDR2 is FQGTGA. This CDR3 spans 13 amino acids. CDR3 protein: CASSLSHGGTQYF. CDR3 sequence (DNA): TGTGCCAGCAGCTTATCTCACGGGGGGACCCAGTACTTC.

This clonotype has at least ten counts. The J gene is TRBJ1-2, the V gene TRBV6-1; D uncertain. Germline CDR1 MNHNS, CDR2 SASEGT. The CDR3 loop spans 14 amino acids. V lost 1 base to trimming and J lost 2 bases, with 8 bases between them. CDR3 sequence: CASSEGPGNYGYTF. The DNA for the CDR3 is TGTGCCAGCAGTGAAGGTCCGGGAAACTATGGCTACACCTTC.

This clonotype turned up a few times. V gene TRBV15 combines with J gene TRBJ2-2, with 7 nucleotides matching TRBD1. CDR3 length: 15 residues. Germline V gene sequence: CDR1 LNHNV, CDR2 YYDKDF (reference sequence). V shed 1 base, J shed 5 bases, and the junction held 4 bases outside the gene matches. The CDR3: CATSRGPRGTGELFF. DNA for the CDR3: TGTGCCACCAGCAGAGGTCCCAGGGGGACCGGGGAGCTGTTTTTT. Together with reference TRBV15 and TRBJ2-2, the CDR3 gives the full variable domain: DAMVIQNPRYQVTQFGKPVTLSCSQTLNHNVMYWYQQKSSQAPKLLFHYYDKDFNNEADTPDNFQSRRPNTSFCFLDIRSPGLGDTAMYLCATSRGPRGTGELFFGEGSRLTVL.

This clonotype occurred many times. The J gene is TRBJ1-2, the V gene TRBV5-6, with TRBD1 matching over 8 bases. The V gene's germline CDR1 is SGHDT and CDR2 YYEEEE. This CDR3 region has 15 residues. Trimming removed 3 bases from V and 4 bases from J; junction bases left unmatched: 8. The CDR3 region has the DNA TGTGCCAGCAGCTATACCCCAGGGGGCGGCTATGGCTACACCTTC. As protein: CASSYTPGGGYGYTF.

This clonotype was seen at least ten times. The chain carries TRBV5-1 and TRBJ2-3; D might be TRBD2 (5 bases). The CDR3 is made up of 14 amino acids. Trimming stripped 3 bases from V and 0 bases from J, with 8 bases between. Germline V CDR1 and CDR2: SGHRS, YFSETQ. The DNA for the CDR3 is TGCGCCAGCAGCTCCGGACTGAGCACAGATACGCAGTATTTT. It is translated as CASSSGLSTDTQYF.

This clonotype was picked up many times. This chain uses TRBV5-1 with TRBJ2-3; TRBD2 aligns across 12 bases. Trimming at V came to 2 bases and at J to 4 bases, leaving 8 bases not matched to a gene. This CDR3 region has 17 residues. Germline CDR1 is SGHRS and CDR2 is YFSETQ. This CDR3 reads CASSFGLAGIVADTQYF. CDR3 sequence (DNA): TGCGCCAGCAGCTTCGGACTAGCGGGAATTGTGGCAGATACGCAGTATTTT. Looking up the rest from reference TRBV5-1 and TRBJ2-3 gives the full variable domain: KAGVTQTPRYLIKTRGQQVTLSCSPISGHRSVSWYQQTPGQGLQFLFEYFSETQRNKGNFPGRFSGRQFSNSRSEMNVSTLELGDSALYLCASSFGLAGIVADTQYFGPGTRLTVL.

This clonotype was observed at least ten times. This chain uses TRBV20-1 with TRBJ2-7; 8 bases are a match to TRBD1. The J segment lost 5 bases and the V segment lost 1 base, leaving 13 bases of the junction unmatched. CDR1 and CDR2 from the germline V gene are DFQATT and SNEGSKA (reference sequence). The CDR3 is made up of 16 amino acids. The CDR3 DNA is TGCAGTGCTAGAGGCGCGGACAGGGCCTTTTCAAACGAGCAGTACTTC. It translates to CSARGADRAFSNEQYF.

This clonotype was counted only a few times. The chain couples TRBV28 to TRBJ1-6; tentatively, D is TRBD1 (6 bases). Germline loops: CDR1 MDHEN, CDR2 SYDVKM. CDR3 length equals 15 residues. Trimming stripped 6 bases from V and 7 bases from J, with 16 bases between. The CDR3 region is CASSYVQGWNSPLHF. Here the CDR3 DNA reads TGTGCCAGCAGCTATGTACAGGGCTGGAATTCACCCCTCCACTTT.

This clonotype was picked up many times. The chain combines TRBV18 with TRBJ2-2; D is unresolved. Germline V gene sequence: CDR1 KGHSH, CDR2 LQKENI. The CDR3 spans 13 residues. Trimming cost V 5 bases and J 1 base, with 5 bases left between them. The CDR3 DNA is TGTGCCAGCTCAGCAAAGAACACCGGGGAGCTGTTTTTT. It yields the protein CASSAKNTGELFF.

This clonotype was recorded at least ten times. The chain has TRBV5-1 and TRBJ2-1; 8 positions match TRBD2. Trimming cost V 0 bases and J 6 bases; bases outside gene matches: 2. Germline V lookup: CDR1 SGHRS, CDR2 YFSETQ. The CDR3 runs to 14 residues. The CDR3 here is CASSLGAGGNEQFF. CDR3 nucleotides: TGCGCCAGCAGCTTGGGGGCGGGAGGCAATGAGCAGTTCTTC.

This clonotype was counted once. V is TRBV29-1 and J is TRBJ2-7, with 7 bases matching TRBD1. The CDR3 consists of 15 residues. The germline V gene encodes CDR1 SQVTM and CDR2 ANQGSEA. In DNA, the CDR3 is TGCAGAGTCCGGACAGGAATAGACCCCTCCTACGAGCAGTACTTC. Amino acid sequence: CRVRTGIDPSYEQYF.